This T cell receptor (beta chain) stems from a study of blood T cells in healthy people across ages. Through a sample-barcoded 5' primer and a J-beta primer mix, a second PCR was run for roughly 6 to 12 cycles. TCRdb ran MiXCR on the 5' RACE reads and lists one entry per CDR3 protein. The data hold roughly 2 million distinct CDR3 sequences, with around 50% observed a single time. Germline CDR1 reads DFQATT; CDR2 reads SNEGSKA (reference sequence). V trimming: 0 bases; J trimming: 0 bases; junction bases outside the gene matches: 3. CDR3 length: 15 residues. Concerning this clonotype itself: Its antigen is not known.

Overall study findings and caveats: Lack of knowledge of donor CMV status possibly confounded expanded clonotype changes. Compared with aged donors, long-lived donors showed fewer expanded clones, suggesting selection.

Donation came from healthy Caucasian individuals in Russia who were aged 6 to 90. No fewer than 5.5 micrograms of total RNA were isolated from every sample. This clonotype was obtained from a woman in her 40s in good health. Sequencing was performed on blood. V gene TRBV20-1 combines with J gene TRBJ1-1; 8 positions match TRBD1. The CDR3 protein is CSARDQGAMNTEAFF. CDR3 coding DNA: TGCAGTGCTAGAGATCAGGGGGCGATGAACACTGAAGCTTTCTTT.